This T cell receptor beta chain came from a study of Ad26.COV2.S vaccination and SARS-CoV-2 variants (TCRdb year 2021). Turning to the overall study: Vaccine-arm donors were drawn from COV1001, a multicentre, randomized, double-blind, placebo-controlled phase I-IIa trial of Ad26.COV2.S in healthy adults. Ad26.COV2.S was given intramuscularly at 5x10^10 or 1x10^11 viral particles, as a single shot or as two shots 56 days apart. The specificity and breadth of SARS-CoV-2-reactive T cell receptors after Ad26.COV2.S vaccination were assessed by TCRbeta repertoire sequencing. The TCR-sequenced set comprised approximately 30 samples: around 20 Ad26.COV2.S vaccine recipients, 5 placebo recipients and 8 SARS-CoV-2 convalescent individuals. Trial participants were randomized into five groups of five, in which low-dose or high-dose Ad26.COV2.S was given once or twice, or placebo was given on both occasions. Investigators did not know the trial group allocation while performing experiments and assessing outcomes. Study-level results and caveats: Compared with placebo recipients, Ad26.COV2.S recipients showed higher spike-specific TCR breadth (P = 0.0014). According to the authors, total T cell responses may have been underestimated by the TCR breadth and depth analyses. Comparable non-spike TCR breadth was observed between vaccine and placebo recipients, consistent with only spike being contained in the vaccine. After vaccination, substantial breadth of spike-specific CD8+ and CD4+ T cell responses was reported. The study was not powered to compare responses between vaccine doses or regimens.

This specimen's treatment or condition label, per the study, means: 19 received Ad26.COV2.S at low or high dose, single or two shots; roughly five received placebo; per-sample allocation not given. Repertoires of vaccine and placebo recipients were sequenced from samples taken on day 63 after the first injection. Cohort 1b enrolled fewer than 30 adults aged 18-55 years at a single site in Boston, USA, between 29 July and 7 August 2020. Ad26.COV2.S was a replication-incompetent adenovirus type 26 vector that expressed a prefusion-stabilized SARS-CoV-2 spike protein derived from the original Wuhan strain. TCRbeta CDR3 regions were sequenced with the immunoSEQ Assay. After extraction, genomic DNA underwent amplification by bias-controlled multiplex PCR, followed by high-throughput sequencing. Turning to the authors' computational methods: To quantify the absolute abundance of each unique TCRbeta CDR3 region, sequences were collapsed and filtered. T cell fraction was estimated by normalizing TCRbeta template counts to usable DNA, which was measured by amplifying reference genes present in all nucleated cells. Repertoire TCRs were annotated as SARS-CoV-2-specific by exact matching of V gene, CDR3 amino acid sequence and J gene to a known reactive TCR set. The reference SARS-CoV-2 TCR set came from MIRA and was filtered for enrichment in COVID-19-positive ImmuneCODE repertoires, removing public or cross-reactive TCRs. Using the MIRA antigens, annotated TCRs were further analysed by specific ORF or by position within an ORF. Breadth was defined as annotated unique rearrangements over total unique productive rearrangements; depth was the summed frequency of those rearrangements. TCR breadth was compared between groups using two-sided Wilcoxon rank-sum tests. This is the immuneACCESS table as TCRdb keeps it, with only in-frame sequences that have V and J called. A part of the clones is gone; compared with another copy, unresolved V genes explain less than half, and the rest is unexplained. V and J calls and clone size follow that table, whereas D and trimming were derived from the DNA. In all, the sample holds about 680,000 clones, and around 92% of those were seen once. About 1.5% of the sample lies in the top ten.

A distance of 11 bases separates the germline ends of V and J, which lose 4 bases and 1 base respectively. From the germline V gene, CDR1 is SNHLY and CDR2 is FYNNEI. The cysteine opens and the phenylalanine closes a CDR3 of 14 amino acids. The DNA shown is the 42-base CDR3, in frame from base 1. About this clone: Which antigen it targets is not known. Qualities for individual bases were not recorded, and no much larger clone is one base off.

Sample: peripheral blood, taken in a trial of Ad26.COV2.S vaccine versus placebo. This clonotype was obtained from a person aged 18 to 65 who received the Ad26.COV2.S COVID-19 vaccine or a placebo. The chain is encoded by TRBV2 joined to TRBJ2-7, with TRBD1 as a weak D call on 6 bases. The nucleotide sequence is TGTGCCAGCAGTGGGAACAGGGAGTCCTACGAGCAGTACTTC. Translated, it reads CASSGNRESYEQYF.